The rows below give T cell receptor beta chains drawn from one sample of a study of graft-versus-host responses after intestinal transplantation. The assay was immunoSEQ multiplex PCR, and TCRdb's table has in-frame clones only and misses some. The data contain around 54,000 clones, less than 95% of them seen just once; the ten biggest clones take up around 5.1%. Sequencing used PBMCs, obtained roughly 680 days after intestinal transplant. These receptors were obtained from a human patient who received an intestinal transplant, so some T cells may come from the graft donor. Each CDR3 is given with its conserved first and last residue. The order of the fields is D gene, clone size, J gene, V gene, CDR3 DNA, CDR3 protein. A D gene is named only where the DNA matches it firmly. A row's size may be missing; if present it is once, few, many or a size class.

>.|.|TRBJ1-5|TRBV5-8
TGTGCCAGCAGCTTTACGCATCAGCCCCAGCATTTT
CASSFTHQPQHF
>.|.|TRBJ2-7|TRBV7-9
TGTGCCAGCGGAAAGGGGGGGGCCTTCTACGAGCAGTACTTC
CASGKGGAFYEQYF
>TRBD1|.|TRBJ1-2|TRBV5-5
TGTGCCAGCAGTTCTCTACAGGGGGCTTTTGGCTACACCTTC
CASSSLQGAFGYTF
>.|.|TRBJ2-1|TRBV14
TGTGCCAGCAGCCTTCGGAGCTCCTACAATGAGCAGTTCTTC
CASSLRSSYNEQFF
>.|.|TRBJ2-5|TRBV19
TGTGCCAGTAGTATAGGAGGGGGAATCGGGGAGACCCAGTACTTC
CASSIGGGIGETQYF
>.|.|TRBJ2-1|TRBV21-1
TGTGCCAGCAGCAAACAATCCTACAATGAGCAGTTCTTC
CASSKQSYNEQFF
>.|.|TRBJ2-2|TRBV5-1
TGCGCCAGCAGCCAGGATACGACGAACACCGGGGAGCTGTTTTTT
CASSQDTTNTGELFF
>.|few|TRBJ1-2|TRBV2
TGTGCCAGCAGTGACGGGGGACGGCGCTATGGCTACACCTTC
CASSDGGRRYGYTF
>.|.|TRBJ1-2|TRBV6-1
TGTGCCAGCAGGTTTAGGGGAAACTATGGCTACACCTTC
CASRFRGNYGYTF
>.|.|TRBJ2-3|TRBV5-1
TGCGCCAGCTCCGACCTGGCGGGCACAGATACGCAGTATTTT
CASSDLAGTDTQYF
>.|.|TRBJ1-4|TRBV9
TGTGCCAGCAGCTCGCCCGAACGGGAGCCAACTAATGAAAAACTGTTTTTT
CASSSPEREPTNEKLFF
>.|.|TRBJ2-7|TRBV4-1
TGCGCCAGCAGCCAAGACGTGTCTCTCTACGAGCAGTACTTC
CASSQDVSLYEQYF
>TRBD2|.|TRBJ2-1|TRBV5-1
TGCGCCAGCAGCTTGGCCGGCGGGGGGTCTTCCTACAATGAGCAGTTCTTC
CASSLAGGGSSYNEQFF
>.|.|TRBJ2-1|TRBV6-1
TGTGCCAGCAGTGAAGGTACGAGGCCGTCCTACAATGAGCAGTTCTTC
CASSEGTRPSYNEQFF
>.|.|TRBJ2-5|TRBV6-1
TGTGCCAGCAGTGAGCAGGAGACCCAGTACTTC
CASSEQETQYF
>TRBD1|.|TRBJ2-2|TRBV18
TGTGCCAGCTCAGAACAGGGGGCCGGGGAGCTGTTTTTT
CASSEQGAGELFF
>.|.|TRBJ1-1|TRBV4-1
TGCGCCAGCAGCCCACGTTCAATCCAGGGCTCGTCTGAAGCTTTCTTT
CASSPRSIQGSSEAFF
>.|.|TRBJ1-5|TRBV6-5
TGTGCCAGCAGTTACTCGGCCAGCAATCAGCCCCAGCATTTT
CASSYSASNQPQHF
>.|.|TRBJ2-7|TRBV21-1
TGTGCCAGCAGCAAAAAGGGGGTTTTATTAACAGGGACTTACGAGCAGTACTTC
CASSKKGVLLTGTYEQYF
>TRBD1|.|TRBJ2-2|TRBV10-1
TGCGCCAGCAACGACCCAGGGGGCCCCGGGGAGCTGTTTTTT
CASNDPGGPGELFF
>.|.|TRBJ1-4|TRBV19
TGTGCCAGTAGTCGGCGGCAGGATGAAGGTGGGAAACTGTTTTTT
CASSRRQDEGGKLFF
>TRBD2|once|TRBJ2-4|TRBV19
TGTGCCAGTAGTATAGGCGGGGGTTTAGTTGCCAAAAACATTCAGTACTTC
CASSIGGGLVAKNIQYF
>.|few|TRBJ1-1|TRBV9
TGTGCCAGCAGCGTAGAACCGGGGCCCCGAGCTTTCTTT
CASSVEPGPRAFF
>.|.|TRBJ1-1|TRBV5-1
TGCGCCAGCAGCAGCGGTCCGGGGCTGAACACTGAAGCTTTCTTT
CASSSGPGLNTEAFF
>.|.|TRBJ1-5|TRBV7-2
TGTGCCAGCAGCTTAGAAGGCGGAGGTCAGCCCCAGCATTTT
CASSLEGGGQPQHF
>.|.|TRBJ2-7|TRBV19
TGTGCCAGTAGTTCCTCAGGGAGCCGCCCTTACGAGCAGTACTTC
CASSSSGSRPYEQYF
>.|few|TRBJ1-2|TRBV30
TGTGCCTGGACCCGGGACTCCGCCGGCTACACCTTC
CAWTRDSAGYTF
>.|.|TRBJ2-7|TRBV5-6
TGTGCCAGCAGCTCACTCGTAGCCTACGAGCAGTACTTC
CASSSLVAYEQYF
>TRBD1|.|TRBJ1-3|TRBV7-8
TGTGCCAGCAGCTCGCCACAGGGGAGGACTAACACCATATATTTT
CASSSPQGRTNTIYF
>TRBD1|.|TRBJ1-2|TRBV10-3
TGTGCCATCAGTGGGGACAGTTATAACTATGGCTACACCTTC
CAISGDSYNYGYTF
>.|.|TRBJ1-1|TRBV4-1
TGCGCCAGCAGCCAATTCGGACCGAACACTGAAGCTTTCTTT
CASSQFGPNTEAFF
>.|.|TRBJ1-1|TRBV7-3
TGTGCCAGCAGCTTCACCGGAGACACTGAAGCTTTCTTT
CASSFTGDTEAFF
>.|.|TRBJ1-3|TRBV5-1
TGCGCCAGCAGCTTATCCGGGGGGCTGGGAAACACCATATATTTT
CASSLSGGLGNTIYF
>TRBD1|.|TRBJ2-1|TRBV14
TGTGCCAGCAGCCAAGGTCTAGGGACAGGGGCCAATGAGCAGTTCTTC
CASSQGLGTGANEQFF
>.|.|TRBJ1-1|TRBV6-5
TGTGCCAGCAGTCCGGGAAACACTGAAGCTTTCTTT
CASSPGNTEAFF
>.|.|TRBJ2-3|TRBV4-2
TGTGCCAGCAGCCAAGAGTGGGGCGGGGGCCGCACAGATACGCAGTATTTT
CASSQEWGGGRTDTQYF
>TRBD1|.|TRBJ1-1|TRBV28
TGTGCCAGCAGAATTACCCCCGATCAGGGGGTGAACACTGAAGCTTTCTTT
CASRITPDQGVNTEAFF
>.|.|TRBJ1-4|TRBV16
TGTGCCAGCAGCCAACCCCAGGAGGGTGAAAAACTGTTTTTT
CASSQPQEGEKLFF
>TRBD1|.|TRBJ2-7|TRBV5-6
TGTGCCAGCAGCTTGCAGACAGGGGACTACGAGCAGTACTTC
CASSLQTGDYEQYF
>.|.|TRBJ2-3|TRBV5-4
TGTGCCAGCAGCGCCCCGAGTGCTCCACGCACAGATACGCAGTATTTT
CASSAPSAPRTDTQYF
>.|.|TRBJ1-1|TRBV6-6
TGTGCCAGCAGTCAACCGGACAGTCCTACGAACACTGAAGCTTTCTTT
CASSQPDSPTNTEAFF
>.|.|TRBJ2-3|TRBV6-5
TGTGCCAGCAGTTACTCGGGGAGAACCACAGATACGCAGTATTTT
CASSYSGRTTDTQYF
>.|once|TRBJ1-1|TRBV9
TGTGCCAGCAGCGTAGCTACCGGGGGGACTGAAGCTTTCTTT
CASSVATGGTEAFF
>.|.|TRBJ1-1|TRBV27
TGTGCCAGCAGTTTGGGCAGGGGCACTGAAGCTTTCTTT
CASSLGRGTEAFF
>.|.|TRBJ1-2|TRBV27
TGTGCCAGCAGTCCATTGGACAGCGAATATGGCTACACCTTC
CASSPLDSEYGYTF
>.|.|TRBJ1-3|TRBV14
TGTGCCAGCAGCGATCGCCCTGATTTCTCTGGAAACACCATATATTTT
CASSDRPDFSGNTIYF
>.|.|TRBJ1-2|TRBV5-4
TGTGCCAGCAGCTTTGTTTGGGGAGGCTACACCTTC
CASSFVWGGYTF
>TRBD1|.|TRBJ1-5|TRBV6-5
TGTGCCAGCAGCCCAGGGGGCCAGCCCCAGCATTTT
CASSPGGQPQHF
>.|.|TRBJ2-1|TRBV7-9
TGTGCCAGCAGCCAAAACCGGGGTCACTCCTACAATGAGCAGTTCTTC
CASSQNRGHSYNEQFF
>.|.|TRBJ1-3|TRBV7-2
TGTGCCAGCAGCCTTCGGACCTCTGGAAACACCATATATTTT
CASSLRTSGNTIYF
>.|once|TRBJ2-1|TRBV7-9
TGTGCCAGCAGCTTAATGTCTCGGTTAGGAGAGCAGTTCTTC
CASSLMSRLGEQFF
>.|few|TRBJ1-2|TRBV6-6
TGTGCCAGCAAGCGGGCAAACTATGGCTACACCTTC
CASKRANYGYTF
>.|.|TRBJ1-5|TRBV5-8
TGTGCCAGCAGACAGGGATGGGCTCAGCCCCAGCATTTT
CASRQGWAQPQHF